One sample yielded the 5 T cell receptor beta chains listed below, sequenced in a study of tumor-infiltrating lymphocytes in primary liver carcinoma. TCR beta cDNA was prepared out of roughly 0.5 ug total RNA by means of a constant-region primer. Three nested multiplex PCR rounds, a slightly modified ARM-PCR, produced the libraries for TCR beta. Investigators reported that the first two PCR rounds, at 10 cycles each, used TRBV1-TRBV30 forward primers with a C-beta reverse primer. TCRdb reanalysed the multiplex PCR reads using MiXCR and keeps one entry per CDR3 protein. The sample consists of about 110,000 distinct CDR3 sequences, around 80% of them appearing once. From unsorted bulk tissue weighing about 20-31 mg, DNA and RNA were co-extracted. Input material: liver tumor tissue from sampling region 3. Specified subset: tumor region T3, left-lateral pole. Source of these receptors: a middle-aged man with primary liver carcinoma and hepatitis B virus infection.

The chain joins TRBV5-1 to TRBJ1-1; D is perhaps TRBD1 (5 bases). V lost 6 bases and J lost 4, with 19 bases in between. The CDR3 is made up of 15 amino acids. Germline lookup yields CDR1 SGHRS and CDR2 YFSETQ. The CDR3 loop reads CASNALAGSITEAFF. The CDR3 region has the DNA TGCGCCAGCAACGCCTTGGCAGGGAGCATCACTGAAGCTTTCTTT.

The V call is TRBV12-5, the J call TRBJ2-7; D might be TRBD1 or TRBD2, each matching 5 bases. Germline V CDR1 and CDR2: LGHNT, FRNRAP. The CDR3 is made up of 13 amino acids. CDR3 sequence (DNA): TGTGCCAGTAAGGGGACCGGTTCTTACAAGCAGTACTTC. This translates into CASKGTGSYKQYF.

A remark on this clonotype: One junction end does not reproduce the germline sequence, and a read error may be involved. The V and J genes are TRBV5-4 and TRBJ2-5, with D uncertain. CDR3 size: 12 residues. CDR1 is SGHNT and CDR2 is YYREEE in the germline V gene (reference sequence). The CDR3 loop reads CASSMDHETQYF. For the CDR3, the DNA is TGTGCCAGCAGTATGGACCATGAGACCCAGTACTTC.

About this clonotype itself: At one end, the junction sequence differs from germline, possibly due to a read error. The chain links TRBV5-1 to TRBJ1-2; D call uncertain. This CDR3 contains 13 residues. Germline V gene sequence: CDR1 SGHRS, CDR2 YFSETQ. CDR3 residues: CDSSLLSDYGYTF. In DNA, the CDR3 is TGCGACAGCAGTTTGCTGTCGGACTATGGCTACACCTTC.

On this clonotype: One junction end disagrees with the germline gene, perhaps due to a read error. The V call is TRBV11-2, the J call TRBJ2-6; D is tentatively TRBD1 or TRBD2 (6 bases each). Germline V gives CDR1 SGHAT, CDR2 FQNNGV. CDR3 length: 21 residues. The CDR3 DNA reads TGTGCCAGCATCATGGGGGGAGATGGGGGCATTTCCCTCTCTGAGGCCAACGTCCTGACTTTC. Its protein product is CASIMGGDGGISLSEANVLTF.